This section outlines one T cell receptor (beta chain) sequence together with its context. The data were produced by immunoSEQ multiplex PCR, yet TCRdb's version contains in-frame clones alone and is incomplete. The sample holds about 10,000 clones, about 67% seen once. The entry originates in a study of T cells after somatic rescue of genetic block. The CDR3 has 15 residues. V was shortened by 7 bases and J by 7 bases, with 19 bases between the two germline ends. CDR1 and CDR2 from the germline V gene are MNHNY and SVGAGI (reference sequence). This sequence originates from a boy aged 5-17 years. The material sequenced was peripheral blood mononuclear cells (PBMCs). This chain joins TRBV6-6 and TRBJ1-4, with D possibly matching TRBD1 (6 bases). The CDR3 reads CASTYFGGGGEKLFF. The CDR3 DNA reads as TGTGCCAGCACCTACTTCGGTGGAGGGGGTGAAAAACTGTTTTTT.